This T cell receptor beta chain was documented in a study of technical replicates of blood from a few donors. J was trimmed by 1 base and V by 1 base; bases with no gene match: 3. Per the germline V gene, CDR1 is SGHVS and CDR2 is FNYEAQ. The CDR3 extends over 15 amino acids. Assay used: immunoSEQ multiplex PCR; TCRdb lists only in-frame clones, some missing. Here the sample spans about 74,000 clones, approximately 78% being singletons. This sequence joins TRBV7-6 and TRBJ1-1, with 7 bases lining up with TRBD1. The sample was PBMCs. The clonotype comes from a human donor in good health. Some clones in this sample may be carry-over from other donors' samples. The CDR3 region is CASSLGTGWNTEAFF. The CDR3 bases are TGTGCCAGCAGCTTAGGGACAGGATGGAACACTGAAGCTTTCTTT.